The entry that follows covers one TCR beta chain sequence. The data were taken from a study of blood T cell repertoires in COVID-19. For the study at large: COVID-19 samples from acute and convalescent phases originated in the United States, Italy and Spain. In each case, the material was cDNA or gDNA derived from T cells, B-cell-depleted T cells, or PBMCs.

In the original workflow: Amplification from reference gene primers served as the basis for estimated nucleated cell counts. Generated by immunoSEQ multiplex PCR, the TCRdb table keeps only in-frame clones and is missing some. That table is the source of V, J and clone size, and D and trimming were worked out from the DNA. This sample has more than 150,000 clones; roughly 85% occur once, and the top ten carry 4.5% to 5.5%. Sequences were obtained from peripheral blood. This receptor was identified in a woman aged 30 to 39 with acute or convalescent COVID-19.

CDR3 nucleotide sequence: TGCGCCAGCAGCCACAGGGCGGGAGATGGCTACACCTTC. It codes for CASSHRAGDGYTF. The chain carries TRBV4-1 and TRBJ1-2, with D possibly being TRBD1 (5 bases). Germline loops: CDR1 MGHRA, CDR2 YSYEKL. This CDR3 spans 13 amino acids. Between the trimmed V and J ends, which lost 3 bases and 6 bases, there was a span of 11 bases.